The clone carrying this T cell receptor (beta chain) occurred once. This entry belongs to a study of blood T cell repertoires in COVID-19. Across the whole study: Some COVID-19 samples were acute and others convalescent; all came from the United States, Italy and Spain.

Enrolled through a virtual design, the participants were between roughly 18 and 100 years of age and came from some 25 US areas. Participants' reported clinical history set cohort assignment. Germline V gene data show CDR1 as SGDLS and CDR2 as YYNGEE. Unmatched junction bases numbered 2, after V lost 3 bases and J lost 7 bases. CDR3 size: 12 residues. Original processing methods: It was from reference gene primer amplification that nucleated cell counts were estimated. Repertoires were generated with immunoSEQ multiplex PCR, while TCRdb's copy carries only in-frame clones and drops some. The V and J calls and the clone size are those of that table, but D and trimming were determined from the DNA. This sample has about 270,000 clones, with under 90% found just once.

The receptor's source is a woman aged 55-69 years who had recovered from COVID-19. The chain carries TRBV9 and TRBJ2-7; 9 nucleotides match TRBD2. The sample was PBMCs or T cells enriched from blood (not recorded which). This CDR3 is CASSALAGEQYF. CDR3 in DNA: TGTGCCAGCAGCGCCCTAGCGGGGGAGCAGTACTTC.